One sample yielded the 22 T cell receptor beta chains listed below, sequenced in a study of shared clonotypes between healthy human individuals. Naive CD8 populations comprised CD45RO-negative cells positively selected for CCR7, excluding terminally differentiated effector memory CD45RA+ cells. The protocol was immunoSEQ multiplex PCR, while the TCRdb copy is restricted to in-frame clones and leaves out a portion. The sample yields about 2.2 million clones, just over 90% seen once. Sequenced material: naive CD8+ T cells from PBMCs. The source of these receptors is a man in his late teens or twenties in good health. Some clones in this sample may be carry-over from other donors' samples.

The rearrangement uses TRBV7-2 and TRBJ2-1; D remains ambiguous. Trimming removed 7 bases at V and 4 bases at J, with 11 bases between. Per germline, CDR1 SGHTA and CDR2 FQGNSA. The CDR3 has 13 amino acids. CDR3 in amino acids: CASMNGNYNEQFF. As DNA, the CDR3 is TGTGCCAGCATGAACGGTAATTACAATGAGCAGTTCTTC.

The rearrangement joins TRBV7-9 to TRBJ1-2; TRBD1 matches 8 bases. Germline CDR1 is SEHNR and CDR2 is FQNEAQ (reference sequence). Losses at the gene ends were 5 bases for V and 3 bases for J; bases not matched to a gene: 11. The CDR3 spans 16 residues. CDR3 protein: CASSRDDRGRDYGYTF. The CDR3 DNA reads TGTGCCAGCAGCCGGGATGACAGGGGTAGGGACTATGGCTACACCTTC.

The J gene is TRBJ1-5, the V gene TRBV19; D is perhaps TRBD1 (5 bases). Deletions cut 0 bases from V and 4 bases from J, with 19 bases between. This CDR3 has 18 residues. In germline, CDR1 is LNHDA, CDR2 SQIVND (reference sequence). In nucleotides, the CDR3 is TGTGCCAGTAGTATAGATCTATTGGCAGGGATGAGTAATCAGCCCCAGCATTTT. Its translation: CASSIDLLAGMSNQPQHF.

CDR3 region: CASSSPTTANYGYTF. CDR3 DNA: TGTGCCAGCAGCTCGCCTACTACAGCAAACTATGGCTACACCTTC. V is TRBV5-4 and J is TRBJ1-2; D not resolved. Trimming pared 3 bases from V and 2 bases from J, leaving 14 bases between. CDR3 size: 15 residues. The V gene's germline CDR1 is SGHNT and CDR2 YYREEE (reference sequence).

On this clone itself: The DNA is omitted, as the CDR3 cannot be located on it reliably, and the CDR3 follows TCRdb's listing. The CDR3 sequence: CASSTSPRRETQYF. The chain combines TRBV6-1 with TRBJ2-5. The germline V gene has CDR1 MNHNS and CDR2 SASEGT. The CDR3 spans 14 residues, counting both ends.

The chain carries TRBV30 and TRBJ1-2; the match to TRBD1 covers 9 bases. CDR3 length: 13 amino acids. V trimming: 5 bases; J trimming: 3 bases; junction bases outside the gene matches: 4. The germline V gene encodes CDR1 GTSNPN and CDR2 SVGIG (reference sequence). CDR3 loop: CAWLTGGYYGYTF. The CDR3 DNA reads TGTGCCTGGCTTACAGGGGGCTACTATGGCTACACCTTC.

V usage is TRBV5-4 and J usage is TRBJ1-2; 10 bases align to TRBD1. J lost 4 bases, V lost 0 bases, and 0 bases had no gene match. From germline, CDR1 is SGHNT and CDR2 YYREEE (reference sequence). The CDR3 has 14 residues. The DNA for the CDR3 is TGTGCCAGCAGCTTGGGGACAGGGGGCTATGGCTACACCTTC. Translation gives CASSLGTGGYGYTF.

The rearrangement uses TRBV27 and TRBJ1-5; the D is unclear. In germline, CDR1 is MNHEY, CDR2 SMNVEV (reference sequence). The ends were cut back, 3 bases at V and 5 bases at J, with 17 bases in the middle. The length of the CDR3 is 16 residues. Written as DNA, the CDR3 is TGTGCCAGCAGTTTTCTGGCTAATAACGGGGATCAGCCCCAGCATTTT. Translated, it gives CASSFLANNGDQPQHF.

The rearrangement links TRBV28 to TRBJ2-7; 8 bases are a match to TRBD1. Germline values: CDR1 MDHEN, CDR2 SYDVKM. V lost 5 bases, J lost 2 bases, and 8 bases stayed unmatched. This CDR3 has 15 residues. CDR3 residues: CASSDRTGRTYEQYF. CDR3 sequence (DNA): TGTGCCAGCAGTGACCGGACAGGGCGGACCTACGAGCAGTACTTC.

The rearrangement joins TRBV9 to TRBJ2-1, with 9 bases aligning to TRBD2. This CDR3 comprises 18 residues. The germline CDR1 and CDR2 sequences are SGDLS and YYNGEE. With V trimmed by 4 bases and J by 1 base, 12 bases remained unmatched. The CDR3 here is CASSPSGREGPSYNEQFF. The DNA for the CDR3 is TGTGCCAGCAGCCCCTCGGGGCGGGAGGGCCCTTCCTACAATGAGCAGTTCTTC.

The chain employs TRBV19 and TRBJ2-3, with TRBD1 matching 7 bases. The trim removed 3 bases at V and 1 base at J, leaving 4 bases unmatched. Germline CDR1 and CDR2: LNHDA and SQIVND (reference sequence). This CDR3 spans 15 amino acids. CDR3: CASSMDRLGTDTQYF. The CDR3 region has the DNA TGTGCCAGTAGTATGGACAGGCTTGGCACAGATACGCAGTATTTT.

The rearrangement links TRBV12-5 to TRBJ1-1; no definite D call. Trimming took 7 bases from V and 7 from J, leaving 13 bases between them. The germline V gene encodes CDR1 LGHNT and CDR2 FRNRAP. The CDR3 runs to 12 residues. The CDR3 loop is CASAFPGSEAFF. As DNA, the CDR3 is TGTGCTAGTGCCTTTCCGGGCAGTGAAGCTTTCTTT.

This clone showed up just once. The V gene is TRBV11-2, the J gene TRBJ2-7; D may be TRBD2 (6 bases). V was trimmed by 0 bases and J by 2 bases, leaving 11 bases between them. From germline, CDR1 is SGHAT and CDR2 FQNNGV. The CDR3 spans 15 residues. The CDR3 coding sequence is TGTGCCAGCAGCTTAGATCAGCGGGCCCCCTACGAGCAGTACTTC. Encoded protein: CASSLDQRAPYEQYF.

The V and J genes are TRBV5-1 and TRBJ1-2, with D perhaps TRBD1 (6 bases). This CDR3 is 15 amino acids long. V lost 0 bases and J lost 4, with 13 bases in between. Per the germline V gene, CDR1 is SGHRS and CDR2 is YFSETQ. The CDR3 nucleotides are TGCGCCAGCAGCTTGGAGCGGGGGCCTGTCTATGGCTACACCTTC. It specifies CASSLERGPVYGYTF.

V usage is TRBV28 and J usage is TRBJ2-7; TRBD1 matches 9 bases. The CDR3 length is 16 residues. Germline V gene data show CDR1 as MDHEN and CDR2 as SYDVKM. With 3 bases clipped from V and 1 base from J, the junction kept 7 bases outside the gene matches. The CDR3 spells CASSFLAGTGSYEQYF. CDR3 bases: TGTGCCAGCAGTTTCCTCGCCGGGACAGGGTCCTACGAGCAGTACTTC. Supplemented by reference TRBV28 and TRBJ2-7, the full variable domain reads DVKVTQSSRYLVKRTGEKVFLECVQDMDHENMFWYRQDPGLGLRLIYFSYDVKMKEKGDIPEGYSVSREKKERFSLILESASTNQTSMYLCASSFLAGTGSYEQYFGPGTRLTVT.

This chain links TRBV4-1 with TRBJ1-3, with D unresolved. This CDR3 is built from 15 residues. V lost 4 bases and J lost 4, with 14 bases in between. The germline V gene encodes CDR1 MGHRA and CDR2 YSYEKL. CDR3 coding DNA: TGCGCCAGCAGCCTCAGCGGAAACGTGGGAAACACCATATATTTT. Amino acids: CASSLSGNVGNTIYF.

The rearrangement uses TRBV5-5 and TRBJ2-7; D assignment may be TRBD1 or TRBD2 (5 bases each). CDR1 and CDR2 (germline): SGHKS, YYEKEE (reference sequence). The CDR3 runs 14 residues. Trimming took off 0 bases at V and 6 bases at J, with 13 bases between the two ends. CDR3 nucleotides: TGTGCCAGCAGCTTGGCAGGCAGTGGGGGCGAGCAGTACTTC. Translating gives CASSLAGSGGEQYF.

The CDR3 DNA is TGCAGCGTTGAGAACTGGCCTAGCGGGAGGTACGAGCAGTACTTC. Translation: CSVENWPSGRYEQYF. The chain links TRBV29-1 to TRBJ2-7, with TRBD2 matching over 11 bases. V gave up 3 bases and J gave up 4 bases; unmatched junction bases: 8. The germline V gene encodes CDR1 SQVTM and CDR2 ANQGSEA. The CDR3 covers 15 residues.

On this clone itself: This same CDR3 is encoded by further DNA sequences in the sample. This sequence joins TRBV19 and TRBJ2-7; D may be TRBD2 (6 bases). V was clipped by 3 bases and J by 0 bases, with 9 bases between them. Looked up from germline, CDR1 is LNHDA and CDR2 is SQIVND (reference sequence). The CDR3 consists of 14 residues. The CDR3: CASSIRDSSYEQYF. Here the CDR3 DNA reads TGTGCCAGTAGTATCCGGGACTCCTCCTACGAGCAGTACTTC.

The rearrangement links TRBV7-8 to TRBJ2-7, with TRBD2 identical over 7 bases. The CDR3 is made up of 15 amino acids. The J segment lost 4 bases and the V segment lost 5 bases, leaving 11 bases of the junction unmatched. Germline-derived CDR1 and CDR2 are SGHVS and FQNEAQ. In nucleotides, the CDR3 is TGTGCCAGCAGCAACGCTGGCGCGGGAGAGTACGAGCAGTACTTC. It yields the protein CASSNAGAGEYEQYF.

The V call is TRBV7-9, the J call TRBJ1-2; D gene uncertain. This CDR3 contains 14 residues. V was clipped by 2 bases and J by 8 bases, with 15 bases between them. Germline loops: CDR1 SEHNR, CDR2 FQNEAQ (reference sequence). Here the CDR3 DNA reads TGTGCCAGCAGCTTAATTCTGGAGGATAAAGGCTACACCTTC. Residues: CASSLILEDKGYTF.

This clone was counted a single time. The CDR3 sequence is CASSPGLGQYF. The CDR3, as DNA: TGTGCCAGTAGTCCGGGACTGGGGCAGTACTTC. The V and J genes are TRBV19 and TRBJ2-7; possibly TRBD2 for D (6 bases). CDR1 is LNHDA and CDR2 is SQIVND in the germline V gene (reference sequence). The CDR3 length is 11 residues. The V end was cut by 5 bases, the J end by 9 bases, with 11 bases between.